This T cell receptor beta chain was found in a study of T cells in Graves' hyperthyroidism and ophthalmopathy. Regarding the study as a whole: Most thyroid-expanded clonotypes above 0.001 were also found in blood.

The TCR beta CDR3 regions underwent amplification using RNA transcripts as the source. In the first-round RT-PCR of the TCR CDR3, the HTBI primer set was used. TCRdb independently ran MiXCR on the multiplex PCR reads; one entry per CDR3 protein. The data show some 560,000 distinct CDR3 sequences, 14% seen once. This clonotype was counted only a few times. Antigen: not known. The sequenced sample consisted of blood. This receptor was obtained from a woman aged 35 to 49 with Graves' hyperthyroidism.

Here the CDR3 DNA reads TGTGCCAGCTCGACCTCCGGGACAGGAAATCAGCCCCAGCATTTT. Its protein product is CASSTSGTGNQPQHF. The V call is TRBV18, the J call TRBJ1-5; 8 bases fit TRBD1. V gave up 6 bases and J gave up 4 bases; unmatched junction bases: 8. The CDR3 extends over 15 amino acids. Germline V lookup: CDR1 KGHSH, CDR2 LQKENI. Full variable domain (missing parts from reference TRBV18 and TRBJ1-5): NAGVMQNPRHLVRRRGQEARLRCSPMKGHSHVYWYRQLPEEGLKFMVYLQKENIIDESGMPKERFSAEFPKEGPSILRIQQVVRGDSAAYFCASSTSGTGNQPQHFGDGTRLSIL.